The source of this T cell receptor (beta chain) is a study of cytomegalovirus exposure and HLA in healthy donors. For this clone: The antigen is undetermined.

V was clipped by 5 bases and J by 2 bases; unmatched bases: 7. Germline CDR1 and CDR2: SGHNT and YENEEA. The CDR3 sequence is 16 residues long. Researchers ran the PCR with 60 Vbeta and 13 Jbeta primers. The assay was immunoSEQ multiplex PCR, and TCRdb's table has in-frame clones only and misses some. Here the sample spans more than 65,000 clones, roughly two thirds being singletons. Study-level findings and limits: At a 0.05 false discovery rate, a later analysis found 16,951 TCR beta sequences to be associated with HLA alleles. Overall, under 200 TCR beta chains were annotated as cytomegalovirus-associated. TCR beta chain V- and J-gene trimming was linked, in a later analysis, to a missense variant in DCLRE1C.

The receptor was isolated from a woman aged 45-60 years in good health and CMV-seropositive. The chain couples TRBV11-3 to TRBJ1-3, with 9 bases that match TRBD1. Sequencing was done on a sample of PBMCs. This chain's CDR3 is CASSPGQGTTGNTIYF. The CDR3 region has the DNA TGTGCCAGCAGCCCGGGACAGGGCACGACTGGAAACACCATATATTTT.